This T cell receptor beta chain comes out of a study of beta chain features in type 1 diabetes. At the level of the study: When patients were set against healthy donors, age, gender and cell yields were similar.

Regarding this clone: The antigen is unknown.

What was sequenced were expressed TCRB transcripts, since all of the isolated RNA had been reverse transcribed. Sequencing used immunoSEQ multiplex PCR; TCRdb keeps in-frame clones, though not all of them. The sample consists of about 340,000 clones, approximately 13% of them appearing once. Study-level findings and limits: The naive, central memory and Treg TCRB repertoires showed an apparent similarity that was greater among patients than among healthy donors. The study found moderately but significantly shorter TCRB CDR3s in all four CD4+ subsets of Type 1 diabetes patients.

Blood was drawn once from each donor into heparinised tubes. The draws averaged around 120 mL. It was via CD45RO/CCR7/CD25/CD127/CD95/CD27 that CD4+ naive, central memory, regulatory and stem cell-like memory cells were sorted. Trimming cost V 5 bases and J 7 bases; bases outside gene matches: 10. CDR3 length: 14 residues. Germline CDR1 is SEHNR and CDR2 is FQNEAQ (reference sequence). The TCR sequence derives from a woman aged 18-29 years with type 1 diabetes. The V and J genes are TRBV7-9 and TRBJ2-5; TRBD1 aligns across 7 bases. The sequencing input was naive CD4+ T cells from blood. In DNA form, the CDR3 reads TGTGCCAGCAGCCAGGGGGTGTCCCGGGGGACCCAGTACTTC. This gives the protein CASSQGVSRGTQYF.